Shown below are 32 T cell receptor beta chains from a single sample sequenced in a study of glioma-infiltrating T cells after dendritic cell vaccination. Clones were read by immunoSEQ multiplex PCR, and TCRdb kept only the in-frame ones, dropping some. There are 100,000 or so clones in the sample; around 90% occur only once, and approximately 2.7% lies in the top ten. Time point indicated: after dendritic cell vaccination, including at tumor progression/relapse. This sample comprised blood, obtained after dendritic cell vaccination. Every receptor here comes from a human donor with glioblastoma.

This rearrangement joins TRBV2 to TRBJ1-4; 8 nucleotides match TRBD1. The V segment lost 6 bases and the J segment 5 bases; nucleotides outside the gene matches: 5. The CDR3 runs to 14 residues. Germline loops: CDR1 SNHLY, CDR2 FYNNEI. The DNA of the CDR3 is TGTGCCAGCAGAGTACAGGGGGGCAATGAAAAACTGTTTTTT. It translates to CASRVQGGNEKLFF.

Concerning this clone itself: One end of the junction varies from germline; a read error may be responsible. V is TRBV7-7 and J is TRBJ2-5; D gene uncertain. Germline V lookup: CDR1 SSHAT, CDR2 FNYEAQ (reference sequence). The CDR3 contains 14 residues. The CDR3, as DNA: TGTGCTAGCAGCCTAAGTCATACCGGCGGGACCCAGTACTTC. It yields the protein CASSLSHTGGTQYF. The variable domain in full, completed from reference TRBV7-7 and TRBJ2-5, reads GAGVSQSPRYKVTKRGQDVTLRCDPISSHATLYWYQQALGQGPEFLTYFNYEAQPDKSGLPSDRFSAERPEGSISTLTIQRTEQRDSAMYRCASSLSHTGGTQYFGPGTRLLVL.

The CDR3 sequence is CASRNRLDYGYTF. CDR3 DNA: TGTGCCAGCAGAAACAGGCTAGACTATGGCTACACCTTC. The rearrangement links TRBV2 to TRBJ1-2; maybe TRBD1 (5 bases). Trimming left V 6 bases short and J 3 bases short, with 11 bases between. The CDR3 runs 13 residues. The germline gives CDR1 SNHLY, CDR2 FYNNEI.

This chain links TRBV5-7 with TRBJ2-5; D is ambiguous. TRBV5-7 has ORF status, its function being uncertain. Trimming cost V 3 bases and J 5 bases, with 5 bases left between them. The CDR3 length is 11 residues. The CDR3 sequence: CASSSLETQYF. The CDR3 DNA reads TGTGCCAGCAGCTCCTTGGAGACCCAGTACTTC.

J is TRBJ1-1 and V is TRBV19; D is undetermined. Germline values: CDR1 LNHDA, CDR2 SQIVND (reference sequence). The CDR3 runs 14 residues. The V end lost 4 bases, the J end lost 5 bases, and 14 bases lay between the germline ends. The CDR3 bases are TGTGCCAGTAGTACCTCACTGAGTAGAACTGAAGCTTTCTTT. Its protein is CASSTSLSRTEAFF. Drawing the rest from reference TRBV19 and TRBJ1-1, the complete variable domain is DGGITQSPKYLFRKEGQNVTLSCEQNLNHDAMYWYRQDPGQGLRLIYYSQIVNDFQKGDIAEGYSVSREKKESFPLTVTSAQKNPTAFYLCASSTSLSRTEAFFGQGTRLTVV.

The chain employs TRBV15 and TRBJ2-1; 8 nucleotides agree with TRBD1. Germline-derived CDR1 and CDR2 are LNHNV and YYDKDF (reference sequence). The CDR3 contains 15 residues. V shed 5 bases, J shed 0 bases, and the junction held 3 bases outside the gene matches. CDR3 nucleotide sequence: TGTGCCACCAGCGTTGGACAGGGCTCCTACAATGAGCAGTTCTTC. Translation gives CATSVGQGSYNEQFF.

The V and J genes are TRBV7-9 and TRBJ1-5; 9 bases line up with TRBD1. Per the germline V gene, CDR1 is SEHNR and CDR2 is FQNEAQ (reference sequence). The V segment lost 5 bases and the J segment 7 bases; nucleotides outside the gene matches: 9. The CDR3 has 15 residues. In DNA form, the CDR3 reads TGTGCCAGCAGCGCGGGACAGGGTGAGGTACAGCCCCAGCATTTT. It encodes CASSAGQGEVQPQHF.

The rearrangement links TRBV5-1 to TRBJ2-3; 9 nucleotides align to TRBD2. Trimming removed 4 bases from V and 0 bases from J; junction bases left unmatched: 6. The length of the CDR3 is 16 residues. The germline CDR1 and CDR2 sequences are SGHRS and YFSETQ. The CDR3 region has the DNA TGCGCCAGCAGCCCCCCTAGCGGGGCTAGCACAGATACGCAGTATTTT. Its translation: CASSPPSGASTDTQYF. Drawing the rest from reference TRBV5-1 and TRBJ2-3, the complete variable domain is KAGVTQTPRYLIKTRGQQVTLSCSPISGHRSVSWYQQTPGQGLQFLFEYFSETQRNKGNFPGRFSGRQFSNSRSEMNVSTLELGDSALYLCASSPPSGASTDTQYFGPGTRLTVL.

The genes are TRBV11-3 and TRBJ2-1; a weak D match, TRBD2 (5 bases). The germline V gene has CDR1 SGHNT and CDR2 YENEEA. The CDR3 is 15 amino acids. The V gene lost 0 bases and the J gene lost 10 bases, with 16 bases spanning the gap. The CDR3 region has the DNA TGTGCCAGCAGCTTAGATGGAGGACGGAACTTGGAGCAGTTCTTC. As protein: CASSLDGGRNLEQFF.

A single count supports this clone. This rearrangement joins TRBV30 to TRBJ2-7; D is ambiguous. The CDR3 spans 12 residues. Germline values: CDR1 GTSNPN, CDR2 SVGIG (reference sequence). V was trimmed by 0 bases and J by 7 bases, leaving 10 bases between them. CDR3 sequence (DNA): TGTGCCTGGAGTGTACGACGAGGTGAGCAGTACTTC. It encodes CAWSVRRGEQYF.

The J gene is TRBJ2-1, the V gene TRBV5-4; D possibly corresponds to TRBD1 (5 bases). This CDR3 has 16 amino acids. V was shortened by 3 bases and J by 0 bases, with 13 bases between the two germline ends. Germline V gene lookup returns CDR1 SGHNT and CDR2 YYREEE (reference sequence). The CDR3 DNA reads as TGTGCCAGCAGCTCGACAAGGGGTGGCTCCTACAATGAGCAGTTCTTC. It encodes CASSSTRGGSYNEQFF.

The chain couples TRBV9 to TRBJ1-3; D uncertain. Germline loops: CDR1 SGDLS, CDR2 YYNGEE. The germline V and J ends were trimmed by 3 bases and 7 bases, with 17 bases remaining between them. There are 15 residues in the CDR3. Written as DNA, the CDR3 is TGTGCCAGCAGCGGCGGACGGAGGGTCGACAACACCATATATTTT. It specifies CASSGGRRVDNTIYF. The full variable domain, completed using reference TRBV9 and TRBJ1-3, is DSGVTQTPKHLITATGQRVTLRCSPRSGDLSVYWYQQSLDQGLQFLIQYYNGEERAKGNILERFSAQQFPDLHSELNLSSLELGDSALYFCASSGGRRVDNTIYFGEGSWLTVV.

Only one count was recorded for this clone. CDR3 residues: CASSQERGNYGYTF. The CDR3 DNA reads TGCGCCAGCAGCCAAGAACGCGGGAACTATGGCTACACCTTC. V is TRBV4-1 and J is TRBJ1-2; D gene ambiguous. CDR3 size: 14 residues. V lost 0 bases and J lost 2, with 7 bases in between. Germline V gives CDR1 MGHRA, CDR2 YSYEKL.

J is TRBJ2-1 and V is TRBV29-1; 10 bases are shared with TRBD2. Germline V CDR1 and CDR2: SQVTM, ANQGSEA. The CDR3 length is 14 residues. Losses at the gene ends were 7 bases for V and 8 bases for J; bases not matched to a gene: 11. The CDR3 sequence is CSALSGRVFDEQFF. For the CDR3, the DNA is TGCAGCGCACTAAGCGGGAGGGTTTTCGATGAGCAGTTCTTC.

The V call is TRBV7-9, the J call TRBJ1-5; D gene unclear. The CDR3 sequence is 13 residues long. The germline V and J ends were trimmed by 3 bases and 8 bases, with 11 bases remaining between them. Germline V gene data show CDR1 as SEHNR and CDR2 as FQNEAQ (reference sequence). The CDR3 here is CASSFSQDEPQHF. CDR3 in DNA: TGTGCCAGCAGCTTTTCTCAGGATGAGCCCCAGCATTTT.

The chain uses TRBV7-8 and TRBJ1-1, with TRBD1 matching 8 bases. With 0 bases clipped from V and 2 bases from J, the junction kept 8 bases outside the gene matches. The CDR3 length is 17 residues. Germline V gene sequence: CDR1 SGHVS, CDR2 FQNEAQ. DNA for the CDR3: TGTGCCAGCAGCTTAGCGGCAGGGGGCGAGGTTAACACTGAAGCTTTCTTT. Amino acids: CASSLAAGGEVNTEAFF. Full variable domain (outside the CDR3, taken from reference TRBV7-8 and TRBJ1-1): GAGVSQSPRYKVAKRGQDVALRCDPISGHVSLFWYQQALGQGPEFLTYFQNEAQLDKSGLPSDRFFAERPEGSVSTLKIQRTQQEDSAVYLCASSLAAGGEVNTEAFFGQGTRLTVV.

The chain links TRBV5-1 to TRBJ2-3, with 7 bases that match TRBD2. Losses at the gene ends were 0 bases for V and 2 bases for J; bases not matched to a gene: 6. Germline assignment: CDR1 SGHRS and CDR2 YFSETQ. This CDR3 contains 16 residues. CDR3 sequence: CASSLGSTSVTDTQYF. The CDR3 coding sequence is TGCGCCAGCAGCTTGGGTTCTACTAGCGTCACAGATACGCAGTATTTT.

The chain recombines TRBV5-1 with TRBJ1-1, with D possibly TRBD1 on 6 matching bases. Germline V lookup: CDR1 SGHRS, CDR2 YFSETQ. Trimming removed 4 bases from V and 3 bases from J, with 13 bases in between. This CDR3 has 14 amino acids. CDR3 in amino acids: CASSRGRGDTEAFF. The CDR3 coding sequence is TGCGCCAGCAGCAGAGGGAGGGGGGACACTGAAGCTTTCTTT.

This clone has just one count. The chain's CDR3 is CASSVEDNYGYTF. CDR3 coding DNA: TGTGCCAGCAGTGTGGAGGATAACTATGGCTACACCTTC. The chain employs TRBV6-1 and TRBJ1-2; D call uncertain. The CDR3 is made up of 13 amino acids. Germline assignment: CDR1 MNHNS and CDR2 SASEGT. Deletions cut 4 bases from V and 1 base from J, with 7 bases between.

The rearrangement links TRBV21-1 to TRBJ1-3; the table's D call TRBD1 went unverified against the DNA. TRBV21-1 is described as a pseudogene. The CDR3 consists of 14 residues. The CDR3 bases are TGTGCCAGCAGGACAGGGCGGACTGGAAACACCATATATTTT. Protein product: CASRTGRTGNTIYF.

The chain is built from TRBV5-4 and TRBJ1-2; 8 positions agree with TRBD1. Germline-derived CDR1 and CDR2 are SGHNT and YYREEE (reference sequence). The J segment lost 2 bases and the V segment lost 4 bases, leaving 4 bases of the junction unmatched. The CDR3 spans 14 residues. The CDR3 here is CASSARTGNYGYTF. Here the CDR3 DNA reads TGTGCCAGCAGCGCCCGGACAGGGAACTATGGCTACACCTTC.

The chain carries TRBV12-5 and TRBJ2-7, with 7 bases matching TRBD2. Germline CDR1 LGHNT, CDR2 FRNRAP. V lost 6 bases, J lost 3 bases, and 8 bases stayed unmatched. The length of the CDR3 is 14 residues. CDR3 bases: TGTGCTAGTGGGATCTCCGGGGGGTACTACGAGCAGTACTTC. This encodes CASGISGGYYEQYF.

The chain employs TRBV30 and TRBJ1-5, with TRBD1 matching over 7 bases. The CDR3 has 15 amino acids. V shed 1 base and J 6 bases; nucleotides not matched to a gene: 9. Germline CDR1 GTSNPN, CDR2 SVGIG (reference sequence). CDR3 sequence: CAWSDPTPGGQPQHF. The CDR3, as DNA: TGTGCCTGGAGTGACCCCACCCCAGGGGGTCAGCCCCAGCATTTT.

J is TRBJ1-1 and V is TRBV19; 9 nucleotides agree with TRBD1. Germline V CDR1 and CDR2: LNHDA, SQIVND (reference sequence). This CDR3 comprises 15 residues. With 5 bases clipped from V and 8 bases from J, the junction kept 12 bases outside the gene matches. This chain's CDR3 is CASSPLGQGYVEAFF. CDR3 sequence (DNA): TGTGCCAGTAGTCCACTGGGACAGGGTTACGTCGAAGCTTTCTTT.

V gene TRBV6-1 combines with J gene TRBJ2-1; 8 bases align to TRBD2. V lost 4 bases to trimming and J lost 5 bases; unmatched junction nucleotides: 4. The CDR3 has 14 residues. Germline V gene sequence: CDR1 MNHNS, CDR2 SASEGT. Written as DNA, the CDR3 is TGTGCCAGCAGTGTCAGCGGGGGAAACAATGAGCAGTTCTTC. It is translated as CASSVSGGNNEQFF.

CDR3 sequence reads: CASSRTGGSYEQYF. CDR3 bases: TGTGCCAGCAGCCGGACAGGGGGCTCCTACGAGCAGTACTTC. V is TRBV2 and J is TRBJ2-7; TRBD1 matches at 10 bases. The germline V gene encodes CDR1 SNHLY and CDR2 FYNNEI. V was pared by 6 bases and J by 0 bases, with 2 bases of the junction left unmatched. The CDR3 sequence is 14 residues long.

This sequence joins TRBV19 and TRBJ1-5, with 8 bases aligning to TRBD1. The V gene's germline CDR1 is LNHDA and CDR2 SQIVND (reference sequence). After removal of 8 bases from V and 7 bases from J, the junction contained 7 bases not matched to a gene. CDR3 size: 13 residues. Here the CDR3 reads CASSQGAEQPQHF. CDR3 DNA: TGTGCCAGTTCTCAGGGGGCTGAGCAGCCCCAGCATTTT.

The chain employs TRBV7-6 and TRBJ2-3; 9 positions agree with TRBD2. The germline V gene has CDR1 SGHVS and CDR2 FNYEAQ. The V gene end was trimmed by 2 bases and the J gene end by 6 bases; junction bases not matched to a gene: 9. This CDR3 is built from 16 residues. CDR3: CASSLNRGGAADTQYF. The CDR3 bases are TGTGCCAGCAGCTTAAACCGCGGGGGGGCCGCGGATACGCAGTATTTT.

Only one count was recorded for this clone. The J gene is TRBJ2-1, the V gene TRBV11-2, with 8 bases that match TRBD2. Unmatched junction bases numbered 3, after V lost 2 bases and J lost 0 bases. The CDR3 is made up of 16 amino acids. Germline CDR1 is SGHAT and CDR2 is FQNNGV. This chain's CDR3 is CASSLRAGGSYNEQFF. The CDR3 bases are TGTGCCAGCAGCTTACGCGCGGGGGGCTCCTACAATGAGCAGTTCTTC.

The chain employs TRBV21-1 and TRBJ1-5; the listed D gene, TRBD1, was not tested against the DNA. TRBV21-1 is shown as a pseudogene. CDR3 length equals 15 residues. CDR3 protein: CASSKVPGGQQPQHF. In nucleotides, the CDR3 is TGTGCCAGCAGCAAAGTCCCAGGGGGCCAACAGCCCCAGCATTTT.

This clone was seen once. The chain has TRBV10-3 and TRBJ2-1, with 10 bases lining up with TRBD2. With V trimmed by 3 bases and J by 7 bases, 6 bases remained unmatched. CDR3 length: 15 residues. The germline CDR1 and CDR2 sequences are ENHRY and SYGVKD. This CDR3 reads CAISEQAGGRNEQFF. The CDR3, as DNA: TGTGCCATCAGTGAACAAGCGGGGGGGCGGAATGAGCAGTTCTTC.

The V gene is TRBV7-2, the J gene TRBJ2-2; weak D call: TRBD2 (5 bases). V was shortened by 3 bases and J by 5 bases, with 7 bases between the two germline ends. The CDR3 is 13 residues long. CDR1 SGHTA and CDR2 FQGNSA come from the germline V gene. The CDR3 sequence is CASSLRGTGELFF. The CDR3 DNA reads TGTGCCAGCAGCTTGAGAGGGACCGGGGAGCTGTTTTTT.